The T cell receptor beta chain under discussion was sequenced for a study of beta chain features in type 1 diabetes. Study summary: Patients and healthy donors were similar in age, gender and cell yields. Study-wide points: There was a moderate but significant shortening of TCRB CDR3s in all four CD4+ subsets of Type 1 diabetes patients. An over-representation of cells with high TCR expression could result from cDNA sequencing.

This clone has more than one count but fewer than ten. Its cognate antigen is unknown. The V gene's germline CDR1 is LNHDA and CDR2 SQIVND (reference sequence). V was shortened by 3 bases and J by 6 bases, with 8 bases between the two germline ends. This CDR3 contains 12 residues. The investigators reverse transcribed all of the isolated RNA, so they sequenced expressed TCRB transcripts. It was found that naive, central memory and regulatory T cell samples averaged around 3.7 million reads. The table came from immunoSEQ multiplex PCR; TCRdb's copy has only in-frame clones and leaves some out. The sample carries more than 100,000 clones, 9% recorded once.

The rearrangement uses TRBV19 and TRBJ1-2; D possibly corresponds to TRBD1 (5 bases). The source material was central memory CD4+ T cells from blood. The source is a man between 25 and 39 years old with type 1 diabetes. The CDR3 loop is CASSMTENGYTF. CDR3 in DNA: TGTGCCAGTAGTATGACAGAAAATGGCTACACCTTC. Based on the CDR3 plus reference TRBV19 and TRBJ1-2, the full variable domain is DGGITQSPKYLFRKEGQNVTLSCEQNLNHDAMYWYRQDPGQGLRLIYYSQIVNDFQKGDIAEGYSVSREKKESFPLTVTSAQKNPTAFYLCASSMTENGYTFGSGTRLTVV.